The sequence of this T cell receptor beta chain was determined in a study of T cell repertoires in cytomegalovirus infection. Study summary: CMV infection together with matching HLA type was indicated by public TCR beta signatures. Study findings and constraints: Cumulative frequency of public TCR beta families picked out carriers of CMV plus the relevant HLA. HLA-C-restricted CMV-specific TCR beta clonotypes were dominant in the ex vivo response.

Trimming at V came to 0 bases and at J to 0 bases, leaving 0 bases not matched to a gene. Germline assignment: CDR1 SGHNT and CDR2 YYREEE (reference sequence). The CDR3 extends over 14 amino acids. This clonotype has at least ten counts. What it recognizes is unknown. Each CDR3 protein is one row after TCRdb ran MiXCR on the reads. The sample has about 100,000 distinct CDR3 sequences; roughly 29% are singletons. The rearrangement uses TRBV5-4 and TRBJ2-7; TRBD1 agrees at 7 bases. Sequencing was performed on CD8+ T cells from cultured PBMCs, taken from culture after CMV antigen stimulation. This clonotype originated in a human donor in good health (CMV status not recorded). Some clones in this sample may be carry-over from other donors' samples. CDR3 DNA sequence: TGTGCCAGCAGCTTGGGACAGGGCTCCTACGAGCAGTACTTC. This encodes CASSLGQGSYEQYF. The full variable domain, in which reference TRBV5-4 and TRBJ2-7 provide the parts outside the CDR3, is ETGVTQSPTHLIKTRGQQVTLRCSSQSGHNTVSWYQQALGQGPQFIFQYYREEENGRGNFPPRFSGLQFPNYSSELNVNALELDDSALYLCASSLGQGSYEQYFGPGTRLTVT.